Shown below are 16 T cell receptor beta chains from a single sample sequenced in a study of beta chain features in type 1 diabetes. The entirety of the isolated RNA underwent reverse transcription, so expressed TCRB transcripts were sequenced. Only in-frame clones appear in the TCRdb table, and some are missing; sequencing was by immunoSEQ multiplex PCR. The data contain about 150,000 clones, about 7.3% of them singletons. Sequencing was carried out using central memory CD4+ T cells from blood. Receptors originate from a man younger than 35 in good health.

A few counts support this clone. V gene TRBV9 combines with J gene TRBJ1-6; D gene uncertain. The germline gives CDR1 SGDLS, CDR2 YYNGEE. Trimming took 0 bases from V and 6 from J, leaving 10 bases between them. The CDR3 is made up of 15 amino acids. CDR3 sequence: CASSVEAVANSPLHF. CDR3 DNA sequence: TGTGCCAGCAGCGTAGAGGCAGTAGCTAATTCACCCCTCCACTTT.

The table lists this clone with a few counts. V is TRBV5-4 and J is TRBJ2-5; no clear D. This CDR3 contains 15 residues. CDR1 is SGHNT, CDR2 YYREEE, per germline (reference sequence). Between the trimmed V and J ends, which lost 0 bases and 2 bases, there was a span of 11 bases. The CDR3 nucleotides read TGTGCCAGCAGCTTGGACTTCGATTCACAAGAGACCCAGTACTTC. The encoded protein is CASSLDFDSQETQYF. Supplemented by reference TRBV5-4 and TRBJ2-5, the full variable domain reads ETGVTQSPTHLIKTRGQQVTLRCSSQSGHNTVSWYQQALGQGPQFIFQYYREEENGRGNFPPRFSGLQFPNYSSELNVNALELDDSALYLCASSLDFDSQETQYFGPGTRLLVL.

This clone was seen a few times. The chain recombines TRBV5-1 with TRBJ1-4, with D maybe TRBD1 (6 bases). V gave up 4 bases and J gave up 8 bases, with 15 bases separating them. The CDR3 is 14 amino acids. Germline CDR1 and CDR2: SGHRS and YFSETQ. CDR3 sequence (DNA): TGCGCCAGCAGCATGTTTGGACAGTCGGAAAAACTGTTTTTT. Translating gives CASSMFGQSEKLFF.

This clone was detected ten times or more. The CDR3 loop is CASSLVGTVAGVHEQFF. The DNA of the CDR3 is TGTGCCAGCAGCTTAGTAGGGACGGTAGCGGGAGTTCATGAGCAGTTCTTC. This rearrangement joins TRBV11-2 to TRBJ2-1; TRBD2 agrees at 9 bases. CDR1 is SGHAT and CDR2 is FQNNGV in the germline V gene. Germline trimming cut 1 base from V and 8 bases from J; bases unmatched to any gene: 12. CDR3 length equals 17 residues.

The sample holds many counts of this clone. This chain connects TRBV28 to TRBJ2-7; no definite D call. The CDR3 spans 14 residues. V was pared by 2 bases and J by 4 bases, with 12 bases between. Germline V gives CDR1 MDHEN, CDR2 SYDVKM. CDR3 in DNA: TGTGCCAGCAGTTTACCCCGTATCCCGTACGAGCAGTACTTC. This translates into CASSLPRIPYEQYF.

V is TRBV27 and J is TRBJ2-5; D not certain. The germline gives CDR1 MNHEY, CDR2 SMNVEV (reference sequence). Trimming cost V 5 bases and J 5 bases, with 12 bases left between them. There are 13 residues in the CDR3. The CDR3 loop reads CASSLRLGETQYF. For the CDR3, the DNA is TGTGCCAGCAGTCTAAGACTCGGGGAGACCCAGTACTTC.

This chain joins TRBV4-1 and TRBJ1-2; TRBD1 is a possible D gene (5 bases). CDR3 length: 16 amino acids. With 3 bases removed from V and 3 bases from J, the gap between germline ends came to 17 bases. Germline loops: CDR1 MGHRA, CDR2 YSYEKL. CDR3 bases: TGCGCCAGCAGCCAGCACGCAGGGAGGAGTGACTATGGCTACACCTTC. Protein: CASSQHAGRSDYGYTF.

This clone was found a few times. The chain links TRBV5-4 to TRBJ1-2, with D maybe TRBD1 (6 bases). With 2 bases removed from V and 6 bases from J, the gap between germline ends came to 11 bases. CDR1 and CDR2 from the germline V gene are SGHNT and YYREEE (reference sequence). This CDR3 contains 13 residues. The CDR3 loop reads CASSFLQGNGYTF. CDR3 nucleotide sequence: TGTGCCAGCAGCTTCCTACAGGGAAATGGCTACACCTTC.

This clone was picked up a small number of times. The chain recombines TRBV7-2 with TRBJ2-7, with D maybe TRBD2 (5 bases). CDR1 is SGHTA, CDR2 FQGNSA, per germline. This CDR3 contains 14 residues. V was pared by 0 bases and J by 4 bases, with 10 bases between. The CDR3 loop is CASSLAGEIYEQYF. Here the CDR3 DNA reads TGTGCCAGCAGCTTAGCGGGAGAAATTTACGAGCAGTACTTC.

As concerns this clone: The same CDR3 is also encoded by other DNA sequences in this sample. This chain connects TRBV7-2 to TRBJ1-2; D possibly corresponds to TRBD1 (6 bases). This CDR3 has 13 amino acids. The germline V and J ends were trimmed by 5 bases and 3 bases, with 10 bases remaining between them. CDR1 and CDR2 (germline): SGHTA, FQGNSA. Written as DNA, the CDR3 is TGTGCCAGCAGCCCGGACAGTGACTATGGCTACACCTTC. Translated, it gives CASSPDSDYGYTF.

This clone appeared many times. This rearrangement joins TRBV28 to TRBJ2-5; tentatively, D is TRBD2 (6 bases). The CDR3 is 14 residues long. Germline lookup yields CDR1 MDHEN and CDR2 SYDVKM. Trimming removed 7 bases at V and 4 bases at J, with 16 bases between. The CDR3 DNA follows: TGTGCCAGCACCCCCCCAGGGCGGGGAGAGACCCAGTACTTC. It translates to CASTPPGRGETQYF.

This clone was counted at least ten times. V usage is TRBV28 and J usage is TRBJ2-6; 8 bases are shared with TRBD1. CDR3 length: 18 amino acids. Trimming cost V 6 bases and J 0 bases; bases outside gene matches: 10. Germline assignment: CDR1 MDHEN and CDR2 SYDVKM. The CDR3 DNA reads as TGTGCCAGCAGCAATAGACAGGGGCGAAGCTCTGGGGCCAACGTCCTGACTTTC. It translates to CASSNRQGRSSGANVLTF.

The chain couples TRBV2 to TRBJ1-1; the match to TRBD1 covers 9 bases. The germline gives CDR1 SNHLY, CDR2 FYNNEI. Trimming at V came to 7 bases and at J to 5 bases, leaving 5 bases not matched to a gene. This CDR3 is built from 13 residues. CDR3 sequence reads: CASMGQGGTEAFF. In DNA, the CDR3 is TGTGCCAGCATGGGACAGGGAGGAACTGAAGCTTTCTTT. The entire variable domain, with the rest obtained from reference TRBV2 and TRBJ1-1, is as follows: EPEVTQTPSHQVTQMGQEVILRCVPISNHLYFYWYRQILGQKVEFLVSFYNNEISEKSEIFDDQFSVERPDGSNFTLKIRSTKLEDSAMYFCASMGQGGTEAFFGQGTRLTVV.

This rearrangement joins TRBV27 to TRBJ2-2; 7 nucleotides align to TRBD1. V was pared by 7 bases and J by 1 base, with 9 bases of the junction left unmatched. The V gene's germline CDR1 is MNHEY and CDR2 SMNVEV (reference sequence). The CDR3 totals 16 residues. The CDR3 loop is CASTPNRDRNTGELFF. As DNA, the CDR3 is TGTGCCAGCACCCCGAACCGGGACAGGAACACCGGGGAGCTGTTTTTT.

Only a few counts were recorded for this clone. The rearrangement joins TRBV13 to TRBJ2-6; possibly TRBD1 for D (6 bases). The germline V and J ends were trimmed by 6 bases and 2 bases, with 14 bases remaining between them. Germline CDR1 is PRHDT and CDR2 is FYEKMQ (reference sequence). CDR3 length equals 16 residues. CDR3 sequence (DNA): TGTGCCAGCAGAGCCCCAGGGGCGGCTGGGGCCAACGTCCTGACTTTC. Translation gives CASRAPGAAGANVLTF.

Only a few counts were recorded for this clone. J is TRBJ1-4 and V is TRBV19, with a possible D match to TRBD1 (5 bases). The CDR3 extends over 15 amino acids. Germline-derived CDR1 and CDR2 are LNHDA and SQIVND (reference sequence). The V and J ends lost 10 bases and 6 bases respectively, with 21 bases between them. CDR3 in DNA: TGTGCCACCCGGCCGGGCGGAGGGGTCGATGAAAAACTGTTTTTT. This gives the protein CATRPGGGVDEKLFF.